One sample yielded the 7 T cell receptor beta chains listed below, sequenced in a study of identical twins (dated by TCRdb to the mid-2010s). Library creation used 5' RACE. Sequencing took place on an Illumina HiSeq 2000. TCRdb reprocessing: public reads trimmed at Q25 with fastp, clones called with MiXCR, in-frame beta chains kept. Rows are unified per CDR3 protein, each entry keeping the most common DNA and genes. This sample comprises 400,000 to 550,000 distinct CDR3 sequences, 20% to 25% of them detected only once. 2.9% of the sample belongs to the ten largest clones. The sample was also reused in another study, on T cells expressing NK-cell markers.

The specimen sequenced was CD4+ T cells sorted from blood. Source of these receptors: a woman younger than 35 in good health.

The gene calls are TRBV20-1 and TRBJ2-1; tentatively, D is TRBD2 (5 bases). V was trimmed by 6 bases and J by 5 bases, leaving 8 bases between them. This CDR3 spans 11 amino acids. Per the germline V gene, CDR1 is DFQATT and CDR2 is SNEGSKA (reference sequence). The chain's CDR3 is CSATGNNEQFF. The DNA of the CDR3 is TGCAGTGCGACGGGGAACAATGAGCAGTTCTTC.

The chain carries TRBV10-3 and TRBJ2-5; TRBD2 matches at 8 bases. CDR1 is ENHRY, CDR2 SYGVKD, per germline. Trimming removed 8 bases from V and 5 bases from J; junction bases left unmatched: 4. This CDR3 is 12 amino acids long. The CDR3 protein is CAIGPSGETQYF. CDR3 nucleotide sequence: TGTGCCATCGGCCCTAGCGGGGAGACCCAGTACTTC.

This chain uses TRBV3-1 with TRBJ1-5; tentative D call: TRBD1 (5 bases). This CDR3 region has 14 residues. V lost 2 bases and J 4 bases, leaving 9 bases between the germline ends. Looked up from germline, CDR1 is LGHDT and CDR2 is YNNKEL (reference sequence). The CDR3 DNA sequence: TGTGCCAGCAGCCAATTCGGGGGTAATCAGCCCCAGCATTTT. Protein: CASSQFGGNQPQHF. The complete variable domain, with remaining parts taken from reference TRBV3-1 and TRBJ1-5, reads DTAVSQTPKYLVTQMGNDKSIKCEQNLGHDTMYWYKQDSKKFLKIMFSYNNKELIINETVPNRFSPKSPDKAHLNLHINSLELGDSAVYFCASSQFGGNQPQHFGDGTRLSIL.

The chain combines TRBV4-3 with TRBJ1-6; D perhaps matches TRBD1 (6 bases). V gave up 8 bases and J gave up 8 bases, with 16 bases separating them. Germline CDR1 and CDR2: LGHNA and YSLEER. The CDR3 has 14 amino acids. The CDR3 bases are TGCGCCAGCGCATCAAGGACAGAAGATTCACCCCTCCACTTT. Protein sequence: CASASRTEDSPLHF.

This chain uses TRBV18 with TRBJ2-1; 8 bases map to TRBD1. This CDR3 region has 14 residues. CDR1 and CDR2 from the germline V gene are KGHSH and LQKENI. Trimming took 6 bases from V and 8 from J; bases not matched to a gene: 9. The CDR3, as DNA: TGTGCCAGCTCTAAGGGACAGGCCGCCCATGAGCAGTTCTTC. As protein: CASSKGQAAHEQFF.

The J gene is TRBJ1-5, the V gene TRBV10-3, with D unclear. Trimming removed 11 bases at V and 7 bases at J, with 18 bases between. The germline CDR1 and CDR2 sequences are ENHRY and SYGVKD. The CDR3 length is 13 residues. CDR3 in amino acids: CAVARSEVQPQHF. The CDR3 bases are TGTGCCGTCGCTCGCTCCGAAGTCCAGCCCCAGCATTTT.

The J gene is TRBJ2-1, the V gene TRBV2, with a weak D call TRBD2 (6 bases). The germline V gene has CDR1 SNHLY and CDR2 FYNNEI. The CDR3 loop spans 16 amino acids. V lost 3 bases and J lost 4, with 16 bases in between. This CDR3 is CASSDDTPSGYNEQFF. The DNA for the CDR3 is TGTGCCAGCAGTGACGATACCCCCAGCGGGTACAATGAGCAGTTCTTC.